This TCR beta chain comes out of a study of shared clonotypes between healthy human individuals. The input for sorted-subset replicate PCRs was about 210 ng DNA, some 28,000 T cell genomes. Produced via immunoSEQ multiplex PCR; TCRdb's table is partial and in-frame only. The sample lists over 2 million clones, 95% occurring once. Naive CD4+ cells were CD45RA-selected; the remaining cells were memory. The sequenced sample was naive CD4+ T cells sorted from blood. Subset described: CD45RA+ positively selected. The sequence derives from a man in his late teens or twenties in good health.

CDR3 bases: TGTGCAAGTCGCCGTAGGAGCCTGAGGGTTCGACGTTACGAGCAGTACTTC. The encoded protein is CASRRRSLRVRRYEQYF. J is TRBJ2-7 and V is TRBV12-2; the D call TRBD2 from the table was never checked on the DNA. TRBV12-2 is classified as a pseudogene. The CDR3 sequence is 17 residues long.